These 30 T cell receptor beta chains were all obtained from the same sample, sequenced in a study of T cell repertoires in cytomegalovirus infection. A single record per CDR3 protein comes from TCRdb applying MiXCR to the reads. The sample shows 180,000 or so distinct CDR3 sequences, about a sixth of them seen only once. What was sequenced was CD8+ T cells from PBMCs. Receptor source: a human donor in good health (CMV status not recorded). Some clones in this sample may be carry-over from other donors' samples.

V usage is TRBV19 and J usage is TRBJ1-1, with TRBD1 as a possible D gene (6 bases). The germline gives CDR1 LNHDA, CDR2 SQIVND (reference sequence). The V and J ends lost 6 bases and 3 bases respectively, with 14 bases between them. This CDR3 comprises 14 residues. The CDR3 DNA reads as TGTGCCAGTAGCCCGACAGGTTGGGACACTGAAGCTTTCTTT. As protein: CASSPTGWDTEAFF.

This clonotype was seen a handful of times. This chain connects TRBV7-9 to TRBJ1-1; 9 nucleotides line up with TRBD1. Looked up from germline, CDR1 is SEHNR and CDR2 is FQNEAQ (reference sequence). The CDR3 is 15 amino acids. The V segment lost 7 bases and the J segment 6 bases; nucleotides outside the gene matches: 12. The CDR3 DNA reads as TGTGCCAGCAACAAACAGGGGGCGCAAGTACCTGAAGCTTTCTTT. Protein sequence: CASNKQGAQVPEAFF.

The rearrangement joins TRBV28 to TRBJ2-1; D remains unclear. CDR1 is MDHEN and CDR2 is SYDVKM in the germline V gene. The CDR3 is 11 amino acids. The germline V and J ends were trimmed by 3 bases and 8 bases, with 5 bases remaining between them. The CDR3 protein is CASSFDDEQFF. The DNA of the CDR3 is TGTGCCAGCAGTTTCGACGATGAGCAGTTCTTC.

The chain is built from TRBV10-3 and TRBJ2-3; D is unclear. The CDR3 contains 12 residues. V dropped 4 bases and J dropped 2 bases, with 4 bases sitting between them. Germline CDR1 ENHRY, CDR2 SYGVKD. The CDR3 sequence is CAISGTTDTQYF. CDR3 bases: TGTGCCATCAGTGGGACCACAGATACGCAGTATTTT.

This sequence joins TRBV28 and TRBJ1-2; TRBD1 might be the D (5 bases). Germline V gives CDR1 MDHEN, CDR2 SYDVKM. V was trimmed by 3 bases and J by 5 bases, leaving 19 bases between them. The CDR3 totals 16 residues. The CDR3 coding sequence is TGTGCCAGCAGTTTTTTGGCGGGGACGGGAGCTTATGGCTACACCTTC. Residues: CASSFLAGTGAYGYTF.

V usage is TRBV3-1 and J usage is TRBJ2-7, with D unresolved. This CDR3 is built from 14 residues. Trimming removed 1 base from V and 2 bases from J, with 9 bases in between. Germline CDR1 and CDR2: LGHDT and YNNKEL (reference sequence). CDR3 nucleotides: TGTGCCAGCAGCCAAGGCCCCGCCACCTACGAGCAGTACTTC. Its translation is CASSQGPATYEQYF.

This clonotype turned up a few times. The chain joins TRBV27 to TRBJ1-5; no firm D call. Between the trimmed V and J ends, which lost 3 bases and 0 bases, there was a span of 9 bases. The CDR3 totals 15 residues. Germline loops: CDR1 MNHEY, CDR2 SMNVEV (reference sequence). The CDR3 nucleotides read TGTGCCAGCAGTTTGGGATCTTTTAGCAATCAGCCCCAGCATTTT. Protein: CASSLGSFSNQPQHF.

CDR3 bases: TGTGCCAGCAGCGCAAAGCCGGAGGCAGTTAACACTGAAGCTTTCTTT. This sequence encodes CASSAKPEAVNTEAFF. The V and J genes are TRBV5-7 and TRBJ1-1; D is unclear. Being an ORF, TRBV5-7 has a function that is uncertain. This CDR3 spans 16 amino acids. V was shortened by 4 bases and J by 2 bases, with 18 bases between the two germline ends.

The rearrangement links TRBV2 to TRBJ2-7; D perhaps matches TRBD1 (6 bases). The ends were cut back, 0 bases at V and 2 bases at J, with 8 bases in the middle. Germline lookup yields CDR1 SNHLY and CDR2 FYNNEI. CDR3 length: 14 amino acids. CDR3 amino acids: CASSEATGPYEQYF. The CDR3 coding sequence is TGTGCCAGCAGTGAAGCAACAGGGCCCTACGAGCAGTACTTC.

The chain joins TRBV7-6 to TRBJ2-7; 10 nucleotides align to TRBD1. The CDR3 sequence is 16 residues long. V lost 4 bases and J lost 3; bases outside the gene matches: 9. CDR1 SGHVS and CDR2 FNYEAQ come from the germline V gene. The chain's CDR3 is CASSSPDRGFHYEQYF. The CDR3, as DNA: TGTGCCAGCAGCTCCCCGGACAGGGGGTTTCACTACGAGCAGTACTTC. Looking up the rest from reference TRBV7-6 and TRBJ2-7 gives the full variable domain: GAGVSQSPRYKVTKRGQDVALRCDPISGHVSLYWYRQALGQGPEFLTYFNYEAQQDKSGLPNDRFSAERPEGSISTLTIQRTEQRDSAMYRCASSSPDRGFHYEQYFGPGTRLTVT.

This clonotype turned up a few times. This CDR3 reads CASSGTALSYEQYF. Written as DNA, the CDR3 is TGTGCCAGCAGCGGAACAGCGCTATCCTACGAGCAGTACTTC. The chain carries TRBV6-2 or TRBV6-3 and TRBJ2-7; D gene ambiguous. The CDR3 spans 14 residues. From germline, CDR1 is MNHEY and CDR2 SVGEGT. The V gene lost 6 bases and the J gene lost 1 base, with 13 bases spanning the gap.

The V and J genes are TRBV2 and TRBJ2-2; D is perhaps TRBD1 (6 bases). The CDR3 is 14 residues long. The V end lost 9 bases, the J end lost 0 bases, and 11 bases lay between the germline ends. Germline CDR1 and CDR2: SNHLY and FYNNEI. The CDR3 sequence: CASGTPTNTGELFF. The CDR3 nucleotides are TGTGCCAGTGGGACACCAACGAACACCGGGGAGCTGTTTTTT.

This chain connects TRBV12-3 or TRBV12-4 to TRBJ2-3; D is uncertain. Trimming took off 5 bases at V and 1 base at J, with 7 bases between the two ends. CDR3 length equals 13 residues. CDR3 coding DNA: TGTGCCAGCAGTCCCCTGGGCACAGATACGCAGTATTTT. Amino acids: CASSPLGTDTQYF.

This clonotype appeared a few times. The chain links TRBV29-1 to TRBJ2-7; D tentatively fits TRBD1 or TRBD2 (5 bases each). The CDR3 consists of 13 residues. Trimming stripped 3 bases from V and 4 bases from J, with 13 bases between. Germline CDR1 SQVTM, CDR2 ANQGSEA. In DNA form, the CDR3 reads TGCAGCGTTGAGCAGGGTTCGGGGTACGAGCAGTACTTC. It translates to CSVEQGSGYEQYF.

This clonotype was observed a handful of times. The chain employs TRBV15 and TRBJ1-3, with D unresolved. This CDR3 has 17 amino acids. Trimming stripped 0 bases from V and 2 bases from J, with 14 bases between. Germline V lookup: CDR1 LNHNV, CDR2 YYDKDF (reference sequence). CDR3 residues: CATSRDSRMGAGNTIYF. The CDR3 bases are TGTGCCACCAGCAGAGATTCTCGTATGGGTGCTGGAAACACCATATATTTT.

The chain couples TRBV27 to TRBJ2-1; 7 bases are shared with TRBD2. V dropped 3 bases and J dropped 6; count of bases not matched to a gene: 8. In germline, CDR1 is MNHEY, CDR2 SMNVEV (reference sequence). The CDR3 runs to 15 residues. CDR3 bases: TGTGCCAGCAGTTTTGCCCCTCGCGGGGGCAATGAGCAGTTCTTC. Its translation: CASSFAPRGGNEQFF.

The chain is built from TRBV28 and TRBJ1-5; D is unclear. V dropped 6 bases and J dropped 9 bases, with 12 bases sitting between them. CDR3 length: 12 amino acids. Looked up from germline, CDR1 is MDHEN and CDR2 is SYDVKM. The CDR3 sequence is CASSRTPWPQHF. The CDR3 region has the DNA TGTGCCAGCAGCCGGACTCCATGGCCCCAGCATTTT.

This clonotype was seen many times. This chain links TRBV7-6 with TRBJ2-7, with 9 bases aligning to TRBD1. There are 14 residues in the CDR3. Germline assignment: CDR1 SGHVS and CDR2 FNYEAQ. The V segment lost 5 bases and the J segment 3 bases; nucleotides outside the gene matches: 5. The DNA for the CDR3 is TGTGCCAGCAGCGCCGGGACAGGGAGCTACGAGCAGTACTTC. Translation gives CASSAGTGSYEQYF.

This clonotype showed up just a few times. The chain uses TRBV12-3 or TRBV12-4 and TRBJ2-1; D is ambiguous. Deletions cut 0 bases from V and 12 bases from J, with 12 bases between. The CDR3 loop spans 13 amino acids. The CDR3 DNA reads as TGTGCCAGCAGTTTAGCTTGGTCTCGGCGGCAGTTCTTC. Translating it yields CASSLAWSRRQFF.

The chain has TRBV4-2 and TRBJ2-1, with TRBD2 matching over 8 bases. V shed 0 bases and J 5 bases; nucleotides not matched to a gene: 6. Germline V lookup: CDR1 LGHNA, CDR2 YNFKEQ. The CDR3 contains 16 residues. As DNA, the CDR3 is TGTGCCAGCAGCCAAGAGGCGGGGGGAAAGAACAATGAGCAGTTCTTC. It yields the protein CASSQEAGGKNNEQFF.

The chain combines TRBV29-1 with TRBJ2-3, with D tentatively TRBD2 (6 bases). The CDR3 consists of 16 residues. Trimming left V 2 bases short and J 2 bases short, with 17 bases between. Germline lookup yields CDR1 SQVTM and CDR2 ANQGSEA. This CDR3 is CSVEPRRGTYTDTQYF. The CDR3 DNA sequence: TGCAGCGTTGAACCCCGTCGGGGGACCTACACAGATACGCAGTATTTT.

The rearrangement links TRBV14 to TRBJ2-2; D perhaps matches TRBD2 (6 bases). The germline V and J ends were trimmed by 1 base and 3 bases, with 15 bases remaining between them. In germline, CDR1 is SGHDN, CDR2 FVKESK. This CDR3 comprises 17 residues. CDR3: CASSQGTGGRYTGELFF. The CDR3 DNA follows: TGTGCCAGCAGCCAAGGAACAGGAGGGAGATACACCGGGGAGCTGTTTTTT.

The gene calls are TRBV20-1 and TRBJ1-4; TRBD1 matches 7 bases. Germline loops: CDR1 DFQATT, CDR2 SNEGSKA (reference sequence). V gave up 6 bases and J gave up 8 bases; unmatched junction bases: 9. This CDR3 contains 13 residues. CDR3 in DNA: TGCAGTGCGCCGCGACAGGGAAACGAAAAACTGTTTTTT. The encoded protein is CSAPRQGNEKLFF.

V is TRBV7-9 and J is TRBJ2-1; the match to TRBD2 covers 14 bases. V shed 2 bases, J shed 0 bases, and the junction held 3 bases outside the gene matches. The length of the CDR3 is 18 residues. The germline V gene encodes CDR1 SEHNR and CDR2 FQNEAQ (reference sequence). The CDR3 sequence is CASSLPGLAGASYNEQFF. DNA for the CDR3: TGTGCCAGCAGCTTACCGGGACTAGCGGGGGCCTCCTACAATGAGCAGTTCTTC.

This clonotype was seen more than once but under ten times. The chain employs TRBV11-2 and TRBJ1-6, with D hard to call. Germline V gene data show CDR1 as SGHAT and CDR2 as FQNNGV. CDR3 length: 12 residues. The germline V and J ends were trimmed by 3 bases and 6 bases, with 3 bases remaining between them. CDR3 bases: TGTGCCAGCAGCTTTGGTAATTCACCCCTCCACTTT. This translates into CASSFGNSPLHF.

This chain links TRBV12-3 or TRBV12-4 with TRBJ2-5, with unresolved D. The CDR3 has 16 amino acids. V lost 3 bases to trimming and J lost 0 bases, with 14 bases between them. CDR3 protein: CASSLGWGGNQETQYF. The CDR3 DNA follows: TGTGCCAGCAGTTTGGGTTGGGGTGGTAACCAAGAGACCCAGTACTTC.

This clonotype was counted only a few times. The chain carries TRBV20-1 and TRBJ1-4, with D possibly matching TRBD1 (5 bases). Germline assignment: CDR1 DFQATT and CDR2 SNEGSKA (reference sequence). Between the trimmed V and J ends, which lost 1 base and 5 bases, there was a span of 14 bases. This CDR3 spans 15 amino acids. CDR3 protein: CSARAFGAPNEKLFF. In DNA form, the CDR3 reads TGCAGTGCTAGAGCCTTCGGGGCCCCGAATGAAAAACTGTTTTTT.

The chain uses TRBV19 and TRBJ1-1, with TRBD1 as a possible D gene (6 bases). Germline CDR1 is LNHDA and CDR2 is SQIVND (reference sequence). V was shortened by 9 bases and J by 7 bases, with 12 bases between the two germline ends. This CDR3 is built from 11 residues. The CDR3 DNA sequence: TGTGCCAGCTCCACAGGGATTGAAGCTTTCTTT. Residues: CASSTGIEAFF.

The V and J genes are TRBV12-3 or TRBV12-4 and TRBJ2-7; D tentatively fits TRBD1 or TRBD2 (5 bases each). Trimming removed 1 base from V and 4 bases from J, with 8 bases in between. This CDR3 spans 13 amino acids. For the CDR3, the DNA is TGTGCCAGCAGTTTAGGAGGGGAATACGAGCAGTACTTC. Translation: CASSLGGEYEQYF.

The chain recombines TRBV6-5 with TRBJ1-1, with unresolved D. The germline V gene has CDR1 MNHEY and CDR2 SVGAGI. The CDR3 runs 11 residues. V was pared by 0 bases and J by 11 bases, with 7 bases between. CDR3 DNA sequence: TGTGCCAGCAGTTACTCGCTATTTGCTTTCTTT. This encodes CASSYSLFAFF.